The 26 T cell receptor beta chains in this list originate from one sample, sequenced in a study of human T cells and chemical hapten exposure (dated by TCRdb to about 2021). The time point label, read with the paper, signifies: patch test 3, about 24 weeks after DPC sensitization. The treatment or condition tag for this specimen amounts to: therapeutic diphenylcyclopropenone sensitization with weekly scalp DPC. Library generation was performed with RACE. The instrument given in TCRdb is NextSeq 500. The public reads were quality trimmed at Q25 with fastp and then assembled into clones with MiXCR by TCRdb, keeping productive beta chains. Records with the same CDR3 protein are collapsed into one entry carrying the most frequent genes and DNA. This sample lists some 170,000 distinct CDR3 sequences; 28% were detected once. The ten largest clones capture 2.1% of the sample. Sequences were derived from whole blood, sampled in connection with sensitization to the hapten diphenylcyclopropenone (DPC). These receptors originate from a woman younger than 35 with alopecia areata. Some clones in this sample may be carry-over from other donors' samples.

The V call is TRBV29-1, the J call TRBJ2-5; possibly TRBD1 for D (6 bases). Germline V gene data show CDR1 as SQVTM and CDR2 as ANQGSEA. The V gene lost 6 bases and the J gene lost 5 bases, with 22 bases spanning the gap. The CDR3 contains 15 residues. The CDR3 DNA reads as TGCAGCGTGGGGCTGAACCGGGCCCAGGGGGAGACCCAGTACTTC. This codes for CSVGLNRAQGETQYF. Drawing the rest from reference TRBV29-1 and TRBJ2-5, the complete variable domain is SAVISQKPSRDICQRGTSLTIQCQVDSQVTMMFWYRQQPGQSLTLIATANQGSEATYESGFVIDKFPISRPNLTFSTLTVSNMSPEDSSIYLCSVGLNRAQGETQYFGPGTRLLVL.

This chain joins TRBV20-1 and TRBJ2-1; no definite D call. There are 10 residues in the CDR3. The germline V gene has CDR1 DFQATT and CDR2 SNEGSKA (reference sequence). Trimming removed 8 bases at V and 5 bases at J, with 7 bases between. CDR3 bases: TGCAGTACCGGTAACAATGAGCAGTTCTTC. It yields the protein CSTGNNEQFF.

This clonotype showed up just a few times. V gene TRBV5-1 combines with J gene TRBJ2-5; 8 bases fit TRBD2. The CDR3 contains 16 residues. The V gene end was trimmed by 1 base and the J gene end by 4 bases; junction bases not matched to a gene: 9. The V gene's germline CDR1 is SGHRS and CDR2 YFSETQ. CDR3 nucleotide sequence: TGCGCCAGCAGCTTGCACCCAGCGGGAGTTACAGAGACCCAGTACTTC. Encoded protein: CASSLHPAGVTETQYF.

The rearrangement joins TRBV7-2 to TRBJ1-4; D is possibly TRBD1 (6 bases). The CDR3 contains 14 residues. Germline V gene data show CDR1 as SGHTA and CDR2 as FQGNSA. The germline V and J ends were trimmed by 3 bases and 8 bases, with 13 bases remaining between them. The CDR3 loop is CASSFLKGGEKLFF. The CDR3 bases are TGTGCCAGCAGCTTCTTAAAGGGGGGCGAAAAACTGTTTTTT.

The chain recombines TRBV4-1 with TRBJ2-1; TRBD2 aligns across 7 bases. The junction had 4 bases not matched to a gene; V was cut back by 1 base and J by 4 bases. This CDR3 is built from 15 residues. Looked up from germline, CDR1 is MGHRA and CDR2 is YSYEKL. The CDR3: CASSQGLAVYNEQFF. In nucleotides, the CDR3 is TGCGCCAGCAGCCAAGGGCTAGCGGTTTACAATGAGCAGTTCTTC.

This clonotype was seen only a few times. The V and J genes are TRBV7-9 and TRBJ1-1; no clear D gene. V was shortened by 5 bases and J by 8 bases, with 15 bases between the two germline ends. Germline V gene sequence: CDR1 SEHNR, CDR2 FQNEAQ (reference sequence). The length of the CDR3 is 13 residues. In nucleotides, the CDR3 is TGTGCCAGCAGCCCTGGAGGGAGAAGGGAAGCTTTCTTT. Translated, it gives CASSPGGRREAFF.

This clonotype occurred a few times. The chain has TRBV2 and TRBJ2-7; D gene uncertain. Trimming took off 1 base at V and 1 base at J, with 8 bases between the two ends. The CDR3 is made up of 14 amino acids. Germline lookup yields CDR1 SNHLY and CDR2 FYNNEI. The CDR3 DNA is TGTGCCAGCAGTGAAGGCCTAAAGTCCTACGAGCAGTACTTC. Its protein product is CASSEGLKSYEQYF.

This clonotype turned up a few times. The chain has TRBV7-3 and TRBJ1-2; D possibly corresponds to TRBD1 (6 bases). Germline V gene lookup returns CDR1 SGHTA and CDR2 FQGTGA. The CDR3 runs 17 residues. V lost 2 bases, J lost 2 bases, and 18 bases lay in between. In DNA, the CDR3 is TGTGCCAGCAGCTTATATCCCCGACAGGATAACAACTATGGCTACACCTTC. The encoded protein is CASSLYPRQDNNYGYTF.

This chain connects TRBV12-3 or TRBV12-4 to TRBJ1-2; 8 bases align to TRBD1. This CDR3 spans 14 amino acids. J gave up 8 bases and V 6 bases, and 11 bases lay outside the gene matches. CDR3 protein: CASSPLRGRGGYTF. DNA of the CDR3: TGTGCCAGCAGCCCCCTCAGGGGGCGGGGAGGCTACACCTTC.

The rearrangement joins TRBV24-1 to TRBJ2-2; D unclear. There are 14 residues in the CDR3. The germline V and J ends were trimmed by 3 bases and 5 bases, with 9 bases remaining between them. The germline V gene has CDR1 KGHDR and CDR2 SFDVKD. The CDR3 region has the DNA TGTGCCACCAGTGATACGGAACCGACCGGGGAGCTGTTTTTT. Amino acid sequence: CATSDTEPTGELFF.

The chain carries TRBV24-1 and TRBJ1-4; D ambiguous. CDR3 length: 14 amino acids. CDR1 KGHDR and CDR2 SFDVKD come from the germline V gene. V was trimmed by 10 bases and J by 0 bases, leaving 11 bases between them. This chain's CDR3 is CATKWAPTNEKLFF. The CDR3 DNA reads TGTGCCACTAAGTGGGCCCCAACTAATGAAAAACTGTTTTTT.

This chain connects TRBV20-1 to TRBJ1-1, with TRBD1 as a possible D gene (5 bases). Trimming left V 3 bases short and J 8 bases short, with 16 bases between. The germline V gene has CDR1 DFQATT and CDR2 SNEGSKA (reference sequence). This CDR3 region has 13 residues. The CDR3 loop is CSARSRDLGEAFF. CDR3 sequence (DNA): TGCAGTGCTAGGTCCCGGGACCTGGGGGAAGCTTTCTTT.

The chain carries TRBV5-1 and TRBJ2-2, with D possibly TRBD1 on 5 matching bases. V gave up 1 base and J gave up 4 bases, with 14 bases separating them. The CDR3 extends over 16 amino acids. CDR1 and CDR2 (germline): SGHRS, YFSETQ. CDR3 loop: CASSLLAGPPTGELFF. The CDR3 DNA reads as TGCGCCAGCAGCTTGCTGGCAGGGCCCCCCACCGGGGAGCTGTTTTTT.

There are a few counts of this clonotype. The chain couples TRBV5-8 to TRBJ2-5; weak D call: TRBD1 (5 bases). The CDR3 length is 14 residues. Trimming removed 0 bases from V and 2 bases from J, with 8 bases in between. The V gene's germline CDR1 is SGHTS and CDR2 YDEGEE. CDR3 region: CASSLVQGQETQYF. The DNA of the CDR3 is TGTGCCAGCAGCTTGGTCCAGGGACAAGAGACCCAGTACTTC. Combining the CDR3 with reference TRBV5-8 and TRBJ2-5 gives the whole variable domain EAGVTQSPTHLIKTRGQQATLRCSPISGHTSVYWYQQALGLGLQFLLWYDEGEERNRGNFPPRFSGRQFPNYSSELNVNALELEDSALYLCASSLVQGQETQYFGPGTRLLVL.

The V call is TRBV20-1, the J call TRBJ2-5; 11 bases agree with TRBD1. CDR3 length: 15 amino acids. The V gene's germline CDR1 is DFQATT and CDR2 SNEGSKA (reference sequence). V lost 4 bases, J lost 5 bases, and 9 bases stayed unmatched. CDR3 in amino acids: CSATRTGGASETQYF. Written as DNA, the CDR3 is TGCAGTGCTACCCGGACAGGGGGCGCGTCGGAGACCCAGTACTTC.

V and J are TRBV29-1 and TRBJ2-4; D may be TRBD1 (6 bases). Germline-derived CDR1 and CDR2 are SQVTM and ANQGSEA. The CDR3 is 16 residues long. V was shortened by 0 bases and J by 8 bases, with 20 bases between the two germline ends. The CDR3: CSVEDPNQGPGDIQYF. Written as DNA, the CDR3 is TGCAGCGTTGAAGATCCTAACCAGGGCCCAGGGGACATTCAGTACTTC.

The chain employs TRBV20-1 and TRBJ2-1; D call uncertain. Germline assignment: CDR1 DFQATT and CDR2 SNEGSKA (reference sequence). V lost 2 bases and J lost 7, with 6 bases in between. The CDR3 runs 11 residues. The CDR3 sequence is CSARMENEQFF. The CDR3 region has the DNA TGCAGTGCTAGAATGGAGAATGAGCAGTTCTTC.

The CDR3 loop is CASSDPRRNTEAFF. The CDR3 DNA reads as TGTGCCAGCAGTGACCCTAGACGGAACACTGAAGCTTTCTTT. This chain joins TRBV25-1 and TRBJ1-1; D is undetermined. Deletions cut 3 bases from V and 1 base from J, with 9 bases between. Germline CDR1 MGHDK, CDR2 SYGVNS. The CDR3 runs 14 residues.

V gene TRBV20-1 combines with J gene TRBJ2-3; D unresolved. CDR3 size: 11 residues. From germline, CDR1 is DFQATT and CDR2 SNEGSKA (reference sequence). CDR3 in amino acids: CSRRTTDTQYF. In nucleotides, the CDR3 is TGCAGCAGAAGAACCACAGATACGCAGTATTTT.

This clonotype was detected only a few times. The V and J genes are TRBV9 and TRBJ2-1; 10 bases fit TRBD2. CDR1 is SGDLS, CDR2 YYNGEE, per germline. The CDR3 has 13 amino acids. Trimming at V came to 0 bases and at J to 15 bases, leaving 6 bases not matched to a gene. The CDR3 loop reads CASSVDERGGRFF. CDR3 nucleotides: TGTGCCAGCAGCGTAGACGAGCGGGGGGGTCGGTTCTTC.

The CDR3 protein is CSAFVFDRSRKETQYF. The CDR3 DNA reads as TGCAGTGCTTTTGTTTTTGACAGGTCGCGGAAAGAGACCCAGTACTTC. The V call is TRBV20-1, the J call TRBJ2-5; maybe TRBD1 (6 bases). V was shortened by 5 bases and J by 3 bases, with 22 bases between the two germline ends. The CDR3 sequence is 16 residues long. The germline V gene encodes CDR1 DFQATT and CDR2 SNEGSKA (reference sequence).

V usage is TRBV20-1 and J usage is TRBJ1-1, with 7 nucleotides matching TRBD1. CDR3 length equals 13 residues. With 5 bases clipped from V and 0 bases from J, the junction kept 3 bases outside the gene matches. The germline V gene has CDR1 DFQATT and CDR2 SNEGSKA (reference sequence). CDR3 protein: CSAGDSMNTEAFF. CDR3 bases: TGCAGTGCTGGGGACAGCATGAACACTGAAGCTTTCTTT.

The V and J genes are TRBV29-1 and TRBJ2-1, with TRBD1 matching 7 bases. The V and J ends lost 6 bases and 7 bases, in that order; junction bases with no gene match: 15. CDR3 length: 15 amino acids. From germline, CDR1 is SQVTM and CDR2 ANQGSEA. The CDR3 nucleotides are TGCAGCGTGGCCCGAGGACAGGCCCGTCTTAATGAGCAGTTCTTC. Encoded protein: CSVARGQARLNEQFF.

The chain combines TRBV10-3 with TRBJ1-1; 7 nucleotides align to TRBD1. The CDR3 totals 15 residues. Losses at the gene ends were 0 bases for V and 6 bases for J; bases not matched to a gene: 7. CDR1 is ENHRY and CDR2 is SYGVKD in the germline V gene. Written as DNA, the CDR3 is TGTGCCATCAGTGAGTCGACAGGGATGGTTGCTGAAGCTTTCTTT. Residues: CAISESTGMVAEAFF.

This clonotype showed up just a few times. The chain joins TRBV7-9 to TRBJ2-2; 12 bases are a match to TRBD2. Germline lookup yields CDR1 SEHNR and CDR2 FQNEAQ (reference sequence). After removal of 4 bases from V and 5 bases from J, the junction contained 5 bases not matched to a gene. The CDR3 runs to 16 residues. CDR3 residues: CASSSRLAGETGELFF. The CDR3 DNA follows: TGTGCCAGCAGCTCCCGACTAGCGGGAGAGACCGGGGAGCTGTTTTTT.

The chain couples TRBV4-3 to TRBJ2-7; possible D gene TRBD2, 6 bases. V gave up 1 base and J gave up 1 base, with 17 bases separating them. Per the germline V gene, CDR1 is LGHNA and CDR2 is YSLEER. CDR3 length equals 17 residues. The CDR3 here is CASSQVPQRAGSYEQYF. CDR3 in DNA: TGCGCCAGCAGCCAAGTCCCCCAGAGGGCGGGGTCCTACGAGCAGTACTTC.